The 24 T cell receptor beta chains below were found in one sample sequenced in a study of regulatory T cells in long-lasting Graves disease. The authors built TCR beta libraries using iRepertoire HTBI primers and Arm-PCR of CDR3 regions. TCRdb reanalysed the multiplex PCR reads using MiXCR and keeps one entry per CDR3 protein. Counted here are under 500,000 distinct CDR3 sequences, about a fifth occurring once; the ten biggest clones make up over 7.5%. The time point is: persistent/refractory GD, antithyroid drugs over 5 years with positive TRAb. PBMC RNA was the source of the TCR library. Sequenced here: peripheral blood mononuclear cells (PBMCs), sampled when the disease was refractory, from a patient treated with antithyroid drugs. The receptors were gathered from a female donor with Graves disease.

This clonotype has a count of ten or more. J is TRBJ1-1 and V is TRBV12-3 or TRBV12-4; TRBD1 aligns across 8 bases. J was trimmed by 5 bases and V by 0 bases; bases with no gene match: 14. This CDR3 has 18 residues. The CDR3 coding sequence is TGTGCCAGCAGTTTAGCGCGTGGCAGGGGGCCCTCAGCGACTGAAGCTTTCTTT. The encoded protein is CASSLARGRGPSATEAFF.

The chain is built from TRBV19 and TRBJ2-7; 10 bases align to TRBD2. The germline CDR1 and CDR2 sequences are LNHDA and SQIVND (reference sequence). The CDR3 sequence is 19 residues long. Germline trimming cut 5 bases from V and 0 bases from J; bases unmatched to any gene: 16. CDR3 DNA sequence: TGTGCCAGTAGTGGGAAAGCGGGAGGGCCGACTTTCCGCTCCTACGAGCAGTACTTC. Protein product: CASSGKAGGPTFRSYEQYF.

Notes on this clonotype: This may stem from a read error, because a much larger clone lies one nucleotide away. The gene calls are TRBV10-3 and TRBJ1-6; TRBD1 is a possible D gene (5 bases). Germline-derived CDR1 and CDR2 are ENHRY and SYGVKD. This CDR3 is built from 15 residues. V lost 3 bases to trimming and J lost 0 bases, with 6 bases between them. The CDR3 DNA reads TGTGCCATCAGTGACGGGGGCTCCTATAATTCACCCCTCCACTTT. This encodes CAISDGGSYNSPLHF.

This clonotype was counted ten times or more. V usage is TRBV5-1 and J usage is TRBJ2-4; D gene ambiguous. Germline CDR1 reads SGHRS; CDR2 reads YFSETQ. Deletions cut 1 base from V and 8 bases from J, with 10 bases between. CDR3 size: 13 residues. The CDR3 loop reads CASSLSPADIQYF. CDR3 nucleotides: TGCGCCAGCAGCTTGTCACCGGCTGACATTCAGTACTTC.

The chain is built from TRBV18 and TRBJ2-7; TRBD2 matches 9 bases. CDR3 length: 17 residues. From germline, CDR1 is KGHSH and CDR2 LQKENI. V shed 1 base and J 4 bases; nucleotides not matched to a gene: 11. The CDR3 region is CASSPHEISGRAYEQYF. DNA for the CDR3: TGTGCCAGCTCACCACACGAAATTAGCGGGAGAGCATACGAGCAGTACTTC.

Concerning this clonotype itself: At one end the junction does not follow the germline gene, possibly because of a read error. The rearrangement uses TRBV24-1 and TRBJ2-1; D gene ambiguous. Germline CDR1 and CDR2: KGHDR and SFDVKD. The CDR3 is 13 residues long. CDR3 sequence (DNA): TGTGCCACCAGTGAGCATCCCCGCCAGGAGCGGTTCTTC. Amino acids: CATSEHPRQERFF.

The chain joins TRBV27 to TRBJ1-5; D not resolved. Per germline, CDR1 MNHEY and CDR2 SMNVEV (reference sequence). The V gene lost 1 base and the J gene lost 7 bases, with 17 bases spanning the gap. The CDR3 totals 16 residues. As DNA, the CDR3 is TGTGCCAGCAGTTTATTTGGGCAACCAAATGCCCAGCCCCAGCATTTT. This encodes CASSLFGQPNAQPQHF.

With respect to this clonotype: Germline is not matched at one junction end, which may reflect a read error. The chain joins TRBV14 to TRBJ1-1; D uncertain. CDR3 length: 13 amino acids. Germline V lookup: CDR1 SGHDN, CDR2 FVKESK. The CDR3: CANSQGGNTEAFF. In DNA, the CDR3 is TGTGCCAACAGCCAAGGCGGGAACACTGAAGCTTTCTTT.

This clonotype has a handful of counts. This CDR3 fails to terminate in the conserved phenylalanine or tryptophan, so it likely reflects a read error. The DNA is omitted, as the CDR3 cannot be located on it reliably, and the CDR3 follows TCRdb's listing. The J gene is TRBJ2-7, the V gene TRBV27; TRBD2, the table's D call, was not compared with the DNA. From germline, CDR1 is MNHEY and CDR2 SMNVEV (reference sequence). The CDR3 spans 14 residues, counting both ends. This CDR3 reads CASSPGTSGRVLSL.

The gene calls are TRBV11-2 and TRBJ1-1, with no clear D. V lost 0 bases to trimming and J lost 8 bases, with 13 bases between them. CDR1 is SGHAT and CDR2 is FQNNGV in the germline V gene. The CDR3 sequence is 14 residues long. CDR3 region: CASSLDILGREAFF. The CDR3 DNA follows: TGTGCCAGCAGCTTAGATATACTGGGCAGGGAAGCTTTCTTT.

This clonotype has just a few counts. This chain joins TRBV20-1 and TRBJ1-2; a weak D match, TRBD1 (6 bases). The germline V gene encodes CDR1 DFQATT and CDR2 SNEGSKA (reference sequence). V was cut by 3 bases and J by 4 bases, with 12 bases left in between. The CDR3 length is 13 residues. CDR3 nucleotide sequence: TGCAGTGCTAGGGGGGACATCGGCTATGGCTACACCTTC. Residues: CSARGDIGYGYTF.

This clonotype showed up just a few times. The CDR3 nucleotides read TGCAGTGCTAAAAGGGTCCGGGGAAGTGCGGGCTACACCTTC. As protein: CSAKRVRGSAGYTF. The chain carries TRBV20-1 and TRBJ1-2; D remains ambiguous. The V and J ends lost 4 bases and 8 bases respectively, with 20 bases between them. The CDR3 contains 14 residues. CDR1 DFQATT and CDR2 SNEGSKA come from the germline V gene (reference sequence).

This chain uses TRBV28 with TRBJ2-7; D might be TRBD1 (5 bases). This CDR3 has 15 residues. Trimming took off 6 bases at V and 0 bases at J, with 15 bases between the two ends. In germline, CDR1 is MDHEN, CDR2 SYDVKM. The DNA of the CDR3 is TGTGCCAGCAGCCCAGGGTCCCGTCGCTCCTACGAGCAGTACTTC. Protein: CASSPGSRRSYEQYF. Drawing the rest from reference TRBV28 and TRBJ2-7, the complete variable domain is DVKVTQSSRYLVKRTGEKVFLECVQDMDHENMFWYRQDPGLGLRLIYFSYDVKMKEKGDIPEGYSVSREKKERFSLILESASTNQTSMYLCASSPGSRRSYEQYFGPGTRLTVT.

The chain has TRBV20-1 and TRBJ1-1; TRBD1 might be the D (5 bases). The CDR3 totals 13 residues. V gave up 0 bases and J gave up 1 base, with 6 bases separating them. Germline-derived CDR1 and CDR2 are DFQATT and SNEGSKA (reference sequence). The chain's CDR3 is CSARDGTNTEAFF. The CDR3 DNA follows: TGCAGTGCTAGAGACGGGACGAACACTGAAGCTTTCTTT.

This clonotype was seen more than once but under ten times. J is TRBJ2-7 and V is TRBV5-4, with 8 bases aligning to TRBD2. The CDR3 sequence is 15 residues long. After removal of 6 bases from V and 5 bases from J, the junction contained 13 bases not matched to a gene. Germline CDR1 and CDR2: SGHNT and YYREEE (reference sequence). The DNA of the CDR3 is TGTGCCAGCACCCGAGGCACGACTAGCGCCCACGAGCAGTACTTC. The encoded protein is CASTRGTTSAHEQYF.

This clonotype was seen many times. V gene TRBV28 combines with J gene TRBJ2-7; D tentatively reads TRBD1 or TRBD2 (7 bases each). The germline CDR1 and CDR2 sequences are MDHEN and SYDVKM. The CDR3 extends over 13 amino acids. Trimming left V 10 bases short and J 1 base short, with 14 bases between. The CDR3 DNA follows: TGTGCCATAGCAGGGGGGGCTTCCTACGAGCAGTACTTC. Encoded protein: CAIAGGASYEQYF.

Ten or more counts support this clonotype. The chain joins TRBV10-2 to TRBJ2-7; 7 nucleotides line up with TRBD2. Germline CDR1 and CDR2: WSHSY and SAAADI. The V and J ends lost 7 bases and 3 bases, in that order; junction bases with no gene match: 3. The CDR3 runs 12 residues. DNA of the CDR3: TGCGCCAGCATCGCTAGCGGCTACGAGCAGTACTTC. Encoded protein: CASIASGYEQYF.

The V gene is TRBV7-9, the J gene TRBJ2-5; D might be TRBD1 (6 bases). Germline loops: CDR1 SEHNR, CDR2 FQNEAQ (reference sequence). The CDR3 spans 16 residues. The germline V and J ends were trimmed by 3 bases and 4 bases, with 18 bases remaining between them. In DNA, the CDR3 is TGTGCCAGCAGCTTGGGGACACTTGGCTTGGGAGAGACCCAGTACTTC. Translating it yields CASSLGTLGLGETQYF.

This chain uses TRBV7-2 with TRBJ1-2; D call uncertain. This CDR3 region has 15 residues. Germline loops: CDR1 SGHTA, CDR2 FQGNSA. Trimming took off 0 bases at V and 5 bases at J, with 13 bases between the two ends. CDR3 sequence (DNA): TGTGCCAGCAGCTTAGCGCACTGGGGAGAGTATGGCTACACCTTC. Translating it yields CASSLAHWGEYGYTF.

The chain couples TRBV5-1 to TRBJ1-1; 8 bases agree with TRBD1. The ends lost 3 bases at V and 9 bases at J; junction bases unmatched: 10. The CDR3 runs to 14 residues. Germline values: CDR1 SGHRS, CDR2 YFSETQ. The CDR3 loop is CASSSLTGGEKAFF. The CDR3 nucleotides read TGCGCCAGCAGCTCTTTAACAGGGGGAGAAAAAGCTTTCTTT.

The genes are TRBV6-1 and TRBJ2-7; the D gene is possibly TRBD2 (5 bases). The CDR3 is 16 residues long. Germline-derived CDR1 and CDR2 are MNHNS and SASEGT. Trimming took 5 bases from V and 3 from J, leaving 20 bases between them. The CDR3 here is CASSPPVGSGYYEQYF. DNA of the CDR3: TGTGCCAGCAGTCCCCCGGTTGGAAGCGGATACTACGAGCAGTACTTC.

This clonotype appeared a few times. This chain links TRBV2 with TRBJ1-3, with D possibly being TRBD1 (5 bases). The CDR3 totals 17 residues. From germline, CDR1 is SNHLY and CDR2 FYNNEI. V lost 5 bases and J lost 0, with 17 bases in between. The CDR3 reads CASSSTQGSYSGNTIYF. CDR3 DNA: TGTGCCAGCAGTTCTACGCAGGGATCCTACTCTGGAAACACCATATATTTT.

This clonotype was counted ten times or more. The V and J genes are TRBV28 and TRBJ1-3, with D hard to call. There are 14 residues in the CDR3. Germline V gene data show CDR1 as MDHEN and CDR2 as SYDVKM. V lost 7 bases and J lost 0, with 10 bases in between. CDR3 loop: CASTDWASGNTIYF. CDR3 coding DNA: TGTGCCAGCACCGACTGGGCCTCTGGAAACACCATATATTTT.

The chain uses TRBV19 and TRBJ2-7, with D possibly being TRBD1 (5 bases). CDR3 length equals 15 residues. The germline CDR1 and CDR2 sequences are LNHDA and SQIVND (reference sequence). Trimming took 5 bases from V and 4 from J, leaving 18 bases between them. CDR3 region: CASSYGGQERYEQYF. As DNA, the CDR3 is TGTGCCAGTAGTTATGGCGGACAAGAAAGGTACGAGCAGTACTTC.